The 5 T cell receptor beta chains presented below share a single source sample, sequenced in a study of blood T cell repertoires in COVID-19. Sequencing used immunoSEQ multiplex PCR; TCRdb keeps in-frame clones, though not all of them. The sample comprises about 270,000 clones, approximately 90% of which are singletons, and less than 3.5% rests with the top ten. Sequenced material: PBMCs or T cells enriched from blood (not recorded which). These receptors were collected from a man aged 35 to 55 who had been exposed to COVID-19.

This clone was detected only once. V and J are TRBV5-1 and TRBJ1-1; D is undetermined. Between the trimmed V and J ends, which lost 1 base and 3 bases, there was a span of 13 bases. CDR1 and CDR2 (germline): SGHRS, YFSETQ. The CDR3 runs to 15 residues. This CDR3 reads CASSLMARGDTEAFF. The CDR3 region has the DNA TGCGCCAGCAGCTTGATGGCTCGGGGTGACACTGAAGCTTTCTTT.

V gene TRBV2 combines with J gene TRBJ2-2; D remains ambiguous. The CDR3 is 17 residues long. CDR1 is SNHLY and CDR2 is FYNNEI in the germline V gene. Trimming stripped 5 bases from V and 0 bases from J, with 16 bases between. The CDR3 sequence is CASSSENSYTNTGELFF. DNA for the CDR3: TGTGCCAGCAGTTCCGAAAACAGCTACACGAACACCGGGGAGCTGTTTTTT.

The gene calls are TRBV11-2 and TRBJ2-2; D is ambiguous. The germline V gene has CDR1 SGHAT and CDR2 FQNNGV. V lost 2 bases and J lost 1, with 11 bases in between. CDR3 size: 16 residues. CDR3 loop: CASSLRRVGNTGELFF. In nucleotides, the CDR3 is TGTGCCAGCAGCTTACGACGGGTAGGGAACACCGGGGAGCTGTTTTTT. Using reference TRBV11-2 and TRBJ2-2 for the parts outside the CDR3, the full variable domain is EAGVAQSPRYKIIEKRQSVAFWCNPISGHATLYWYQQILGQGPKLLIQFQNNGVVDDSQLPKDRFSAERLKGVDSTLKIQPAKLEDSAVYLCASSLRRVGNTGELFFGEGSRLTVL.

CDR3 nucleotides: TGTGCCAGCTCACCACTCTTAGAAATCCCCTATAATTCACCCCTCCACTTT. As protein: CASSPLLEIPYNSPLHF. The chain is built from TRBV18 and TRBJ1-6; D gene unclear. Trimming removed 1 base at V and 2 bases at J, with 12 bases between. The CDR3 has 17 residues. In germline, CDR1 is KGHSH, CDR2 LQKENI.

This chain links TRBV4-1 with TRBJ2-7; D perhaps matches TRBD2 (6 bases). CDR1 is MGHRA and CDR2 is YSYEKL in the germline V gene. The CDR3 has 15 residues. Between the trimmed V and J ends, which lost 0 bases and 0 bases, there was a span of 9 bases. This CDR3 is CASSQEAGGSYEQYF. The CDR3 DNA reads TGCGCCAGCAGCCAAGAAGCGGGCGGCTCCTACGAGCAGTACTTC.